The 21 T cell receptor beta chains below all came from one sample that was sequenced in a study of OX40 agonist ivuxolimab in advanced cancers. Method: immunoSEQ multiplex PCR; TCRdb's copy keeps in-frame clones and lacks some. In the table there are 70,000 to 85,000 clones, nearly 95% of which are singletons. This specimen consisted of CD4+ or CD8+ T cells sorted from blood, obtained in a trial of the OX40 agonist ivuxolimab. The receptor set was obtained from an adult with an advanced solid tumor such as melanoma, head and neck, liver or kidney cancer.

V gene TRBV27 combines with J gene TRBJ2-1, with TRBD1 identical over 9 bases. The V segment lost 2 bases and the J segment 8 bases; nucleotides outside the gene matches: 4. The CDR3 extends over 14 amino acids. CDR1 and CDR2 from the germline V gene are MNHEY and SMNVEV (reference sequence). In DNA form, the CDR3 reads TGTGCCAGCAGTTTAGGGACAGGGTGGGATGAGCAGTTCTTC. This encodes CASSLGTGWDEQFF.

The chain combines TRBV9 with TRBJ2-2, with 11 bases lining up with TRBD2. CDR1 is SGDLS, CDR2 YYNGEE, per germline. There are 16 residues in the CDR3. V was pared by 2 bases and J by 0 bases, with 0 bases of the junction left unmatched. CDR3 in DNA: TGTGCCAGCAGCGTGACTAGCGGGACGAACACCGGGGAGCTGTTTTTT. It codes for CASSVTSGTNTGELFF.

The chain uses TRBV11-2 and TRBJ2-7; 8 bases are shared with TRBD1. CDR1 is SGHAT, CDR2 FQNNGV, per germline. The ends lost 1 base at V and 1 base at J; junction bases unmatched: 3. This CDR3 is built from 15 residues. The CDR3 spells CASSLGRDRSYEQYF. The CDR3 DNA is TGTGCCAGCAGCTTAGGCCGGGACAGGTCCTACGAGCAGTACTTC. Drawing the rest from reference TRBV11-2 and TRBJ2-7, the complete variable domain is EAGVAQSPRYKIIEKRQSVAFWCNPISGHATLYWYQQILGQGPKLLIQFQNNGVVDDSQLPKDRFSAERLKGVDSTLKIQPAKLEDSAVYLCASSLGRDRSYEQYFGPGTRLTVT.

CDR3 in amino acids: CASSYGLAETQYF. The DNA of the CDR3 is TGTGCCAGCAGTTATGGACTAGCTGAGACCCAGTACTTC. The chain has TRBV11-3 and TRBJ2-5; 8 bases align to TRBD2. V gave up 6 bases and J gave up 5 bases; unmatched junction bases: 5. Germline-derived CDR1 and CDR2 are SGHNT and YENEEA. The CDR3 loop spans 13 amino acids.

This clone has just one count. CDR3 DNA sequence: TGTGCTAGTGGTTTGGTAACCGGAGATCTTAGCAATCAGCCCCAGCATTTT. Translation gives CASGLVTGDLSNQPQHF. This chain uses TRBV12-5 with TRBJ1-5; D gene uncertain. Trimming shortened V by 0 bases and J by 0 bases, and 12 bases separated the two germline ends. The CDR3 contains 17 residues. Germline CDR1 is LGHNT and CDR2 is FRNRAP.

The gene calls are TRBV7-9 and TRBJ1-4; no clear D gene. V dropped 3 bases and J dropped 6 bases, with 14 bases sitting between them. Germline CDR1 SEHNR, CDR2 FQNEAQ (reference sequence). CDR3 length equals 15 residues. The CDR3 reads CASSFQHGRDEKLFF. Written as DNA, the CDR3 is TGTGCCAGCAGCTTCCAACATGGGAGAGATGAAAAACTGTTTTTT.

V and J are TRBV7-2 and TRBJ1-1; D not certain. CDR3 size: 15 residues. V shed 3 bases and J shed 5 bases, with 16 bases lying between them. CDR1 and CDR2 (germline): SGHTA, FQGNSA. CDR3 in DNA: TGTGCCAGCAGCTTGGCTGTCGGGGTAGGGACTGAAGCTTTCTTT. Its translation: CASSLAVGVGTEAFF.

This clone has a handful of counts. The sample carries other DNA sequences with the same CDR3. V gene TRBV27 combines with J gene TRBJ2-1; 15 nucleotides agree with TRBD2. V dropped 5 bases and J dropped 7; count of bases not matched to a gene: 3. CDR1 and CDR2 from the germline V gene are MNHEY and SMNVEV (reference sequence). There are 15 residues in the CDR3. The CDR3 loop is CASSPGTSGRNEQFF. CDR3 bases: TGTGCCAGCAGTCCCGGGACTAGCGGGAGGAATGAGCAGTTCTTC.

This chain links TRBV5-7 with TRBJ1-1; 9 bases map to TRBD1. TRBV5-7 is noted as an ORF with a role that remains uncertain. This CDR3 contains 14 residues. The junction had 2 bases not matched to a gene; V was cut back by 0 bases and J by 5 bases. CDR3 residues: CASSLDRGRTEAFF. In DNA, the CDR3 is TGTGCCAGCAGCTTGGACAGGGGGCGAACTGAAGCTTTCTTT.

By its share, this clone is medium-sized. This chain joins TRBV6-1 and TRBJ1-1; D remains unclear. From germline, CDR1 is MNHNS and CDR2 SASEGT. CDR3 length: 14 amino acids. The V gene lost 3 bases and the J gene lost 5 bases, with 13 bases spanning the gap. Here the CDR3 reads CASSESGMLTEAFF. The DNA of the CDR3 is TGTGCCAGCAGTGAGTCCGGGATGCTTACTGAAGCTTTCTTT.

In nucleotides, the CDR3 is TGTGCCAGCAGCCCGGGACTAGCGGGGCTCTACGAGCAGTACTTC. This translates into CASSPGLAGLYEQYF. This chain joins TRBV13 and TRBJ2-7, with 13 bases that match TRBD2. The V gene's germline CDR1 is PRHDT and CDR2 FYEKMQ (reference sequence). The CDR3 loop spans 15 amino acids. The J segment lost 3 bases and the V segment lost 5 bases, leaving 4 bases of the junction unmatched.

The chain has TRBV7-9 and TRBJ2-1; D unclear. The V end lost 5 bases, the J end lost 0 bases, and 14 bases lay between the germline ends. Per germline, CDR1 SEHNR and CDR2 FQNEAQ (reference sequence). This CDR3 is built from 16 residues. This CDR3 is CASSAKIRSSYNEQFF. For the CDR3, the DNA is TGTGCCAGCAGCGCTAAAATAAGGAGCTCCTACAATGAGCAGTTCTTC.

This chain links TRBV11-2 with TRBJ2-7; D is undetermined. CDR1 and CDR2 (germline): SGHAT, FQNNGV. The V end was cut by 5 bases, the J end by 4 bases, with 9 bases between. The CDR3 runs 12 residues. CDR3 nucleotide sequence: TGTGCCAGCAGCCCCGGCGTGTACGAGCAGTACTTC. Translation gives CASSPGVYEQYF.

This clone was seen once. The chain carries TRBV6-5 and TRBJ1-5, with 9 bases identical to TRBD1. This CDR3 is 16 amino acids long. CDR1 is MNHEY and CDR2 is SVGAGI in the germline V gene. V dropped 4 bases and J dropped 7; count of bases not matched to a gene: 11. The CDR3 spells CASSFVTGGSGQPQHF. The CDR3 bases are TGTGCCAGCAGTTTCGTGACAGGGGGTTCAGGACAGCCCCAGCATTTT.

This chain uses TRBV6-7 with TRBJ2-1, with 9 nucleotides matching TRBD2. TRBV6-7 is noted as an ORF with a role that remains uncertain. The V gene end was trimmed by 5 bases and the J gene end by 6 bases; junction bases not matched to a gene: 5. The CDR3 has 14 amino acids. In nucleotides, the CDR3 is TGTGCCAGCAGTGCGGGACTAGCATGCAATGAGCAGTTCTTC. It encodes CASSAGLACNEQFF.

This rearrangement joins TRBV27 to TRBJ1-2; D remains ambiguous. Per the germline V gene, CDR1 is MNHEY and CDR2 is SMNVEV (reference sequence). This CDR3 spans 12 amino acids. V shed 4 bases and J shed 3 bases, with 6 bases lying between them. The CDR3 sequence: CASSSKYYGYTF. CDR3 DNA: TGTGCCAGCAGTTCTAAGTACTATGGCTACACCTTC.

This chain links TRBV29-1 with TRBJ1-2; a possible D gene is TRBD1 (5 bases). V was shortened by 2 bases and J by 4 bases, with 14 bases between the two germline ends. CDR1 is SQVTM and CDR2 is ANQGSEA in the germline V gene. The CDR3 runs to 14 residues. The CDR3 reads CSVEWDGVAYGYTF. The CDR3 bases are TGCAGCGTTGAATGGGACGGGGTAGCCTATGGCTACACCTTC.

The genes are TRBV9 and TRBJ2-1; 7 bases fit TRBD2. There are 17 residues in the CDR3. The J segment lost 0 bases and the V segment lost 3 bases, leaving 9 bases of the junction unmatched. The germline CDR1 and CDR2 sequences are SGDLS and YYNGEE. The CDR3 bases are TGTGCCAGCAGCGGGGGGGACTACACCTTCTCCTACAATGAGCAGTTCTTC. This gives the protein CASSGGDYTFSYNEQFF.

The chain uses TRBV11-2 and TRBJ2-7; D perhaps matches TRBD1 (5 bases). Germline V gene lookup returns CDR1 SGHAT and CDR2 FQNNGV. This CDR3 is built from 14 residues. With 1 base removed from V and 2 bases from J, the gap between germline ends came to 9 bases. CDR3 loop: CASSLVSRAYEQYF. DNA of the CDR3: TGTGCCAGCAGCTTAGTATCCAGGGCCTACGAGCAGTACTTC.

V gene TRBV27 combines with J gene TRBJ2-7, with D perhaps TRBD1 (6 bases). The germline V gene encodes CDR1 MNHEY and CDR2 SMNVEV (reference sequence). This CDR3 has 13 amino acids. V was clipped by 4 bases and J by 2 bases, with 9 bases between them. The CDR3 nucleotides read TGTGCCAGCAGTTCCTGGACAGCCTACGAGCAGTACTTC. As protein: CASSSWTAYEQYF.

This sequence joins TRBV29-1 and TRBJ1-5; the D gene is possibly TRBD1 (6 bases). Germline loops: CDR1 SQVTM, CDR2 ANQGSEA. CDR3 length: 14 amino acids. V was shortened by 6 bases and J by 4 bases, with 16 bases between the two germline ends. CDR3 amino acids: CSVDYGGANQPQHF. The CDR3 coding sequence is TGCAGCGTCGATTACGGGGGCGCGAATCAGCCCCAGCATTTT.